Below are 5 T cell receptor beta chains sequenced from a single sample in a study of T cell responses to AZD1222 COVID-19 vaccine. Measured with immunoSEQ multiplex PCR; TCRdb has only the in-frame clones, and not every one. This sample yields 120,000 or so clones, of which about 89% are seen a single time; approximately 10% belongs to the top ten. The input for sequencing was peripheral blood, taken on day 0 of MenACWY control vaccination. These receptors were obtained from an adult in good health.

V usage is TRBV6-5 and J usage is TRBJ1-5; perhaps TRBD1 as D (5 bases). The germline V and J ends were trimmed by 6 bases and 1 base, with 13 bases remaining between them. CDR1 is MNHEY and CDR2 is SVGAGI in the germline V gene. CDR3 length equals 15 residues. CDR3 protein: CASRRGTPSNQPQHF. The CDR3 DNA reads TGTGCCAGCAGGAGAGGGACCCCCAGCAATCAGCCCCAGCATTTT.

V is TRBV30 and J is TRBJ1-6, with no clear D. V lost 3 bases to trimming and J lost 4 bases, with 19 bases between them. Germline loops: CDR1 GTSNPN, CDR2 SVGIG (reference sequence). The CDR3 is 17 amino acids. The CDR3 sequence is CAWRNPQREGYNSPLHF. For the CDR3, the DNA is TGTGCCTGGAGGAACCCTCAGAGGGAAGGTTATAATTCACCCCTCCACTTT.

The chain couples TRBV11-2 to TRBJ2-7; possibly TRBD2 for D (6 bases). Per germline, CDR1 SGHAT and CDR2 FQNNGV. The V end was cut by 3 bases, the J end by 3 bases, with 18 bases between. This CDR3 has 16 amino acids. The chain's CDR3 is CASSFHSTGGVYEQYF. CDR3 nucleotides: TGTGCCAGCAGCTTCCACTCAACTGGAGGGGTCTACGAGCAGTACTTC. The whole variable domain, filled in from reference TRBV11-2 and TRBJ2-7, reads EAGVAQSPRYKIIEKRQSVAFWCNPISGHATLYWYQQILGQGPKLLIQFQNNGVVDDSQLPKDRFSAERLKGVDSTLKIQPAKLEDSAVYLCASSFHSTGGVYEQYFGPGTRLTVT.

In its sample, this clone was seen once. The genes are TRBV7-2 and TRBJ1-3; D might be TRBD1 (6 bases). Germline CDR1 SGHTA, CDR2 FQGNSA. The CDR3 sequence is 16 residues long. Trimming pared 4 bases from V and 4 bases from J, leaving 17 bases between. The CDR3 region is CASSYGGGGEGNTIYF. In nucleotides, the CDR3 is TGTGCCAGCAGCTACGGAGGGGGGGGAGAAGGAAACACCATATATTTT.

This chain uses TRBV6-6 with TRBJ2-7; 8 bases match TRBD1. Germline V gene sequence: CDR1 MNHNY, CDR2 SVGAGI (reference sequence). This CDR3 has 15 amino acids. V lost 2 bases, J lost 4 bases, and 7 bases stayed unmatched. CDR3: CASSYGQGEWYEQYF. DNA of the CDR3: TGTGCCAGCAGTTACGGACAGGGAGAGTGGTACGAGCAGTACTTC.